The clone carrying this T cell receptor (beta chain) was seen only a few times. Its antigen is still unknown. This specimen belongs to a study of response to subunit inactivated influenza vaccine. Germline loops: CDR1 SGHRS, CDR2 YFSETQ. The length of the CDR3 is 14 residues. With 4 bases removed from V and 2 bases from J, the gap between germline ends came to 10 bases. General study findings and limits: It was the authors' suggestion that each seasonal influenza vaccination recruits few new T cells.

Each CDR3 protein gets one entry after TCRdb re-called the RT-PCR reads with MiXCR. Here the sample spans around 580,000 distinct CDR3 sequences, approximately 12% being singletons. The TCR originated in a man aged 50 to 60 who received an inactivated influenza vaccine. Sequences were derived from PBMCs from blood, sampled on the day of vaccination. The chain employs TRBV5-1 and TRBJ2-1; D gene ambiguous. As DNA, the CDR3 is TGCGCCAGCAGCCGTTCACAAACCTACAATGAGCAGTTCTTC. Its protein is CASSRSQTYNEQFF.